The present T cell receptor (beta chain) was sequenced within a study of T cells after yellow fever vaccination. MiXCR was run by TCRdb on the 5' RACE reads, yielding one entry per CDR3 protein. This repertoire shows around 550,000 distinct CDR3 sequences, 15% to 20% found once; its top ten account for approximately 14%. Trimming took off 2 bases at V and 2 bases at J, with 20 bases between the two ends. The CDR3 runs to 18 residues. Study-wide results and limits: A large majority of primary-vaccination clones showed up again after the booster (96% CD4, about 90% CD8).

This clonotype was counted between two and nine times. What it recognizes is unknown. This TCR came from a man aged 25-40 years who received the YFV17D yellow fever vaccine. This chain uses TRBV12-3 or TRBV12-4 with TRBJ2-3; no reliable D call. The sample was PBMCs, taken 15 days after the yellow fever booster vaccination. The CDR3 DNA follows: TGTGCCAGCAGTTTAAGTTTACGGACCCCGGGTTCCACAGATACGCAGTATTTT. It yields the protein CASSLSLRTPGSTDTQYF.